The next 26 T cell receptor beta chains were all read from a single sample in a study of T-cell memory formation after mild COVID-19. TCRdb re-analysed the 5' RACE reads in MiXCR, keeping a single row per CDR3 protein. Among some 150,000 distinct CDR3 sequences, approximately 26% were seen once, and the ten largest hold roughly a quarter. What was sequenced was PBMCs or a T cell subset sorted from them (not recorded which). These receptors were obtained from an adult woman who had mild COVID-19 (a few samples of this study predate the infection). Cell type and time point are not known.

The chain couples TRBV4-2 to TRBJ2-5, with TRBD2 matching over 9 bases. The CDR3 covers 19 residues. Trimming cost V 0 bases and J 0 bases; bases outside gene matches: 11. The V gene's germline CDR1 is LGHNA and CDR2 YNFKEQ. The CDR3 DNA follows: TGTGCCAGCAGCCAAGATACGGGCGTGAGCGGGAGGTACCAAGAGACCCAGTACTTC. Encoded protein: CASSQDTGVSGRYQETQYF.

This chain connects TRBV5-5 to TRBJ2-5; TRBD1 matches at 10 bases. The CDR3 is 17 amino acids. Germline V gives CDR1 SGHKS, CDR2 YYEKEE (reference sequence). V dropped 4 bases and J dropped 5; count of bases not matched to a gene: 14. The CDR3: CASSHTRDRGEGETQYF. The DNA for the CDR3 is TGTGCCAGCAGCCACACTAGGGACAGGGGAGAGGGGGAGACCCAGTACTTC.

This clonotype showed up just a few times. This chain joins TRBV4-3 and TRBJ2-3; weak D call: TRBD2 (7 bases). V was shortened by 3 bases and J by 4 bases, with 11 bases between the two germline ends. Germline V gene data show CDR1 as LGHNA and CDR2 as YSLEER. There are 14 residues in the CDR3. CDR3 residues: CASSHRRGPDTQYF. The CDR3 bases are TGCGCCAGCAGCCACCGGCGGGGGCCAGATACGCAGTATTTT.

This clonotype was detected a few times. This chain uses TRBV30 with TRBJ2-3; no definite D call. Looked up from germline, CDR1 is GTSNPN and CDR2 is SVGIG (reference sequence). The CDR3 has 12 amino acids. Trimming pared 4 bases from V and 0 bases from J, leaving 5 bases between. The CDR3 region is CAWTASTDTQYF. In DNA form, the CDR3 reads TGTGCCTGGACAGCTAGCACAGATACGCAGTATTTT.

CDR3 in amino acids: CASSQVGDSPYEQYF. CDR3 bases: TGCGCCAGCAGCCAAGTTGGGGACAGCCCCTACGAGCAGTACTTC. The V and J genes are TRBV4-3 and TRBJ2-7, with 7 bases matching TRBD1. This CDR3 region has 15 residues. Unmatched junction bases numbered 5, after V lost 1 base and J lost 2 bases. Germline loops: CDR1 LGHNA, CDR2 YSLEER.

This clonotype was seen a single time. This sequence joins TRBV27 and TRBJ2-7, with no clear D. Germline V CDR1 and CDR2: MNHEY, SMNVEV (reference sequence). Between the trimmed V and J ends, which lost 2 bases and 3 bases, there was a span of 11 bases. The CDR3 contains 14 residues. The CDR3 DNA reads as TGTGCCAGCAGTTTAGGCTGGCTTAACTACGAGCAGTACTTC. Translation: CASSLGWLNYEQYF.

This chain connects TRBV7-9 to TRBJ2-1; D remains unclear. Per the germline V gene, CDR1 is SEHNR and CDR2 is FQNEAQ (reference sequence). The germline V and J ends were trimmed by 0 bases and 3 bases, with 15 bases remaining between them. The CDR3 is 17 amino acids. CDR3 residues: CASSLADASLVYNEQFF. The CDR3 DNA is TGTGCCAGCAGCTTAGCTGACGCCTCGTTGGTCTACAATGAGCAGTTCTTC.

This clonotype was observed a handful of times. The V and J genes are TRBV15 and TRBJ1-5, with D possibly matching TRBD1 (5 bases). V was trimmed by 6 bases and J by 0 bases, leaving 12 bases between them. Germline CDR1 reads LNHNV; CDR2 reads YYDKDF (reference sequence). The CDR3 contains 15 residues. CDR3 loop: CATRRDLYSNQPQHF. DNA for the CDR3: TGTGCCACCAGAAGGGACCTATATAGCAATCAGCCCCAGCATTTT.

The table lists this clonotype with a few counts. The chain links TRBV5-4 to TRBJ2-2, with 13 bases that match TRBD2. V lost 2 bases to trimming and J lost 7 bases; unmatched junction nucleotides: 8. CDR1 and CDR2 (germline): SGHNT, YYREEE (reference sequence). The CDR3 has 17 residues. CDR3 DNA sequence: TGTGCCAGCAGCTTTAAAGGACTAGCGGGAGACGACGGGGAGCTGTTTTTT. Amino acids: CASSFKGLAGDDGELFF.

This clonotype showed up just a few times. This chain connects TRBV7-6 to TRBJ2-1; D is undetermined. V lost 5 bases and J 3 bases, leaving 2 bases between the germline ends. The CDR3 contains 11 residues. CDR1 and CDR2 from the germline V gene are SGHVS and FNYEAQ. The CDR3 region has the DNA TGTGCCAGCAGCCACTACAATGAGCAGTTCTTC. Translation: CASSHYNEQFF.

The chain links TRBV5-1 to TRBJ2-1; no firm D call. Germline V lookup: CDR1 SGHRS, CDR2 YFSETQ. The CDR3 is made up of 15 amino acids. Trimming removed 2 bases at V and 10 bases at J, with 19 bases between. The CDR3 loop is CASSLGYSEAVEQFF. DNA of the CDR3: TGCGCCAGCAGCTTAGGCTACTCTGAGGCAGTGGAGCAGTTCTTC. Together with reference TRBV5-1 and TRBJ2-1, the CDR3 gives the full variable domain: KAGVTQTPRYLIKTRGQQVTLSCSPISGHRSVSWYQQTPGQGLQFLFEYFSETQRNKGNFPGRFSGRQFSNSRSEMNVSTLELGDSALYLCASSLGYSEAVEQFFGPGTRLTVL.

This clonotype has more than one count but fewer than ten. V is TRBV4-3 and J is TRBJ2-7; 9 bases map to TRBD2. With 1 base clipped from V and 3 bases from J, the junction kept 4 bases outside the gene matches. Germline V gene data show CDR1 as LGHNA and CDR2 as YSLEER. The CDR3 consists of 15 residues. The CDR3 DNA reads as TGCGCCAGCAGCCAAGGTCTAGCGGGACGCTACGAGCAGTACTTC. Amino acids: CASSQGLAGRYEQYF.

The CDR3: CSVRAGLTYEQYF. DNA for the CDR3: TGCAGCGTTCGGGCAGGCCTCACCTACGAGCAGTACTTC. The rearrangement links TRBV29-1 to TRBJ2-7; D ambiguous. CDR3 length equals 13 residues. V was cut by 5 bases and J by 2 bases, with 13 bases left in between. Germline V CDR1 and CDR2: SQVTM, ANQGSEA.

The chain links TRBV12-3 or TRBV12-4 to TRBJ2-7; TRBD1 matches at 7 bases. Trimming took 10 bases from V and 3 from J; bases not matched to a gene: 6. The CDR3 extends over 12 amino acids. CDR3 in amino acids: CAISAGGYEQYF. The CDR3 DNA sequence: TGTGCCATCTCGGCAGGGGGCTACGAGCAGTACTTC.

In DNA form, the CDR3 reads TGCAGTGCTAGAGAAGGGACTAGCGGCTACGAGCAGTACTTC. Its protein is CSAREGTSGYEQYF. J is TRBJ2-7 and V is TRBV20-1; 11 nucleotides align to TRBD2. After removal of 0 bases from V and 3 bases from J, the junction contained 1 base not matched to a gene. The CDR3 consists of 14 residues. CDR1 and CDR2 (germline): DFQATT, SNEGSKA (reference sequence).

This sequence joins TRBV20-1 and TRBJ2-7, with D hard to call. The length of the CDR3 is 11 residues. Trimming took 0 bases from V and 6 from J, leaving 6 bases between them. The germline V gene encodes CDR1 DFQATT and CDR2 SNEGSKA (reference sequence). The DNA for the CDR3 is TGCAGTGCTAGAGAACTGGGCGAGCAGTACTTC. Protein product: CSARELGEQYF.

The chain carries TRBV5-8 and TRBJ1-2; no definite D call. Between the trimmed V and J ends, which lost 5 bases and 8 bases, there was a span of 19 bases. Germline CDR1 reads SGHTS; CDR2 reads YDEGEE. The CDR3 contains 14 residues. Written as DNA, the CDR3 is TGTGCCAGCAGTTTGATGAGTTCCCCTGCGGGCTACACCTTC. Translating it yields CASSLMSSPAGYTF. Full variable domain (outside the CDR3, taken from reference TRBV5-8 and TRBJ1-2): EAGVTQSPTHLIKTRGQQATLRCSPISGHTSVYWYQQALGLGLQFLLWYDEGEERNRGNFPPRFSGRQFPNYSSELNVNALELEDSALYLCASSLMSSPAGYTFGSGTRLTVV.

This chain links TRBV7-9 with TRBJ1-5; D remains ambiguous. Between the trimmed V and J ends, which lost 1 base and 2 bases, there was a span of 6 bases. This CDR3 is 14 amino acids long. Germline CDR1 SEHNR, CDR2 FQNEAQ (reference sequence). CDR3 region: CASSLEVGNQPQHF. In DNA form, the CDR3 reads TGTGCCAGCAGCTTAGAGGTGGGCAATCAGCCCCAGCATTTT.

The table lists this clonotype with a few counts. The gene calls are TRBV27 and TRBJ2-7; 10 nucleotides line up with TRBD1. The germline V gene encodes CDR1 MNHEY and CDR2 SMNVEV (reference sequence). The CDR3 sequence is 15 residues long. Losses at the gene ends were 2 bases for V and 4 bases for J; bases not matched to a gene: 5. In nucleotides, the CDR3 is TGTGCCAGCAGTTTAGTGGGACAGGGGTCGTACGAGCAGTACTTC. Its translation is CASSLVGQGSYEQYF.

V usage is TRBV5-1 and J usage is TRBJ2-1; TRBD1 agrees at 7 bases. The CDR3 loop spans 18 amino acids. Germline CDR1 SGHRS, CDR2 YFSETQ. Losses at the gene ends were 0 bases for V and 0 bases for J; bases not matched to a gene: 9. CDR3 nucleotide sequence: TGCGCCAGCAGCTTGGGAATACAGGGGACCGGCTCCTACAATGAGCAGTTCTTC. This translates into CASSLGIQGTGSYNEQFF.

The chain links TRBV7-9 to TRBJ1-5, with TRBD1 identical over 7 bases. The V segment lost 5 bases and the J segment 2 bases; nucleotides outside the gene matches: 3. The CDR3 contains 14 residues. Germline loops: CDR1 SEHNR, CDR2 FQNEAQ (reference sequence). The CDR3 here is CASSEGGRNQPQHF. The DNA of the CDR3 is TGTGCCAGCAGCGAAGGGGGCCGCAATCAGCCCCAGCATTTT.

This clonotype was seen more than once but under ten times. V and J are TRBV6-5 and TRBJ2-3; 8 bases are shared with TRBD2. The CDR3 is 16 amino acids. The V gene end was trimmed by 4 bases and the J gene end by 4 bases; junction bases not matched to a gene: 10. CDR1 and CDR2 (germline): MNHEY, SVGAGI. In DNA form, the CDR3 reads TGTGCCAGCAGTTCTTGGACGGGAGGGCCCTCAGATACGCAGTATTTT. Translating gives CASSSWTGGPSDTQYF.

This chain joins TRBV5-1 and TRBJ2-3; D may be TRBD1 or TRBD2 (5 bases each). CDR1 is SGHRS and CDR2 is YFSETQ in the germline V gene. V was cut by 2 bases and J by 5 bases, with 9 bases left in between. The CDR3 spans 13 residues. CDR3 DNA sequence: TGCGCCAGCAGCTTCTTGGGGGAAGATACGCAGTATTTT. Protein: CASSFLGEDTQYF.

CDR3 nucleotide sequence: TGTGCCTGGAGTGCCGGGACAGGGGGGAGTCAGCCCCAGCATTTT. Encoded protein: CAWSAGTGGSQPQHF. V usage is TRBV30 and J usage is TRBJ1-5; 11 nucleotides align to TRBD1. Germline CDR1 and CDR2: GTSNPN and SVGIG (reference sequence). V lost 1 base, J lost 6 bases, and 5 bases stayed unmatched. The CDR3 has 15 amino acids.

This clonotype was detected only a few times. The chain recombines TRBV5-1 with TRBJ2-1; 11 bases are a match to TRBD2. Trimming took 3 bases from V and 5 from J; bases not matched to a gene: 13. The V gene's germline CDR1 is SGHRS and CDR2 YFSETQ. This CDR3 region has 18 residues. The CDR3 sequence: CASSSLIAGGLKDNEQFF. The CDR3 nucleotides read TGCGCCAGCAGCTCCCTCATAGCGGGGGGGTTAAAGGACAATGAGCAGTTCTTC. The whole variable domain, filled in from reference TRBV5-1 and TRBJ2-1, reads KAGVTQTPRYLIKTRGQQVTLSCSPISGHRSVSWYQQTPGQGLQFLFEYFSETQRNKGNFPGRFSGRQFSNSRSEMNVSTLELGDSALYLCASSSLIAGGLKDNEQFFGPGTRLTVL.

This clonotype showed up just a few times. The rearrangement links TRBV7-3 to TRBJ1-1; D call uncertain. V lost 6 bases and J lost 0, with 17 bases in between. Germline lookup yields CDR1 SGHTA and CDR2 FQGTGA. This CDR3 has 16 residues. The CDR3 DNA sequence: TGTGCCAGCAGATTGGACGGATTTGCCCTGAACACTGAAGCTTTCTTT. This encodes CASRLDGFALNTEAFF.